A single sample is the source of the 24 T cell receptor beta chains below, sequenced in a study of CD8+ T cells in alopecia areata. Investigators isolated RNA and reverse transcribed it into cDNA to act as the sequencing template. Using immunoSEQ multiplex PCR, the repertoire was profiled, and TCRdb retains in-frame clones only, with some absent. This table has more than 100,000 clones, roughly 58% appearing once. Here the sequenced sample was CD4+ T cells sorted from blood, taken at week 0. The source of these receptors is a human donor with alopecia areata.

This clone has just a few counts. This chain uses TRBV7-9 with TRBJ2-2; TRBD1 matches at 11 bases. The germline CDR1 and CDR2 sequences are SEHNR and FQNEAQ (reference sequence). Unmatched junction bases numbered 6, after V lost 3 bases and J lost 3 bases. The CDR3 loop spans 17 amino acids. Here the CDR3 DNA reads TGTGCCAGCAGCTTCGCCGGACAGGGGGCGGACACCGGGGAGCTGTTTTTT. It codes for CASSFAGQGADTGELFF.

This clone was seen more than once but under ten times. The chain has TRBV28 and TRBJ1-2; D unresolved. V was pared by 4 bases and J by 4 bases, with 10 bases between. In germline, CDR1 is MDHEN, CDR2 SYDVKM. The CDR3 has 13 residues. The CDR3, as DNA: TGTGCCAGCAGTTCAGAGACACTCTATGGCTACACCTTC. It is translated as CASSSETLYGYTF.

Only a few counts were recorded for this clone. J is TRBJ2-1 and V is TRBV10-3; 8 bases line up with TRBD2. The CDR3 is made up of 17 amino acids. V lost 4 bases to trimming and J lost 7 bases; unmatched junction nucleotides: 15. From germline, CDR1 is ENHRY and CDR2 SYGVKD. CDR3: CAISALSSGLTGNEQFF. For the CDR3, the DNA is TGTGCCATCAGTGCCCTGTCTAGCGGGCTCACCGGGAATGAGCAGTTCTTC.

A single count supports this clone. The CDR3: CASSPGTGRSYEQYF. In DNA, the CDR3 is TGTGCCAGCAGTCCGGGGACAGGGCGCTCCTACGAGCAGTACTTC. V and J are TRBV27 and TRBJ2-7; 9 bases match TRBD1. Trimming removed 5 bases from V and 0 bases from J; junction bases left unmatched: 5. CDR3 length: 15 amino acids. The germline V gene has CDR1 MNHEY and CDR2 SMNVEV (reference sequence).

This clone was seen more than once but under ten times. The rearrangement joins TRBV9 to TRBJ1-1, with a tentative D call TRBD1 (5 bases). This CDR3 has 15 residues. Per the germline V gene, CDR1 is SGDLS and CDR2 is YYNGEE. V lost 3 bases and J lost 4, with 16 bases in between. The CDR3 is CASSAPGGGTTEAFF. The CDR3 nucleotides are TGTGCCAGCAGCGCTCCCGGCGGGGGAACCACTGAAGCTTTCTTT.

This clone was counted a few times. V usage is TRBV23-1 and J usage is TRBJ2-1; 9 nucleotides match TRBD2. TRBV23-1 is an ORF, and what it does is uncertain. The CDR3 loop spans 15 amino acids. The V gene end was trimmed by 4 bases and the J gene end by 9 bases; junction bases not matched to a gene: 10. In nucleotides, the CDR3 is TGCGCCAGCAGTCCATCACAGCGGGAGGAATTTGAGCAGTTCTTC. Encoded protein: CASSPSQREEFEQFF.

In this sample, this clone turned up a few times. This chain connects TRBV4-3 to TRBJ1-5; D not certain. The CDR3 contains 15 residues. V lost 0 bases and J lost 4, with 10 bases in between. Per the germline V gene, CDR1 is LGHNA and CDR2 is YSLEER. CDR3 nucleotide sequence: TGCGCCAGCAGCCAAGAGCACAGACCAAATCAGCCCCAGCATTTT. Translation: CASSQEHRPNQPQHF.

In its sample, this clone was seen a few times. The DNA of the CDR3 is TGTGCCAGCAGTGAATCGTTGAGGGGGGAGACCCAGTACTTC. This translates into CASSESLRGETQYF. The rearrangement joins TRBV2 to TRBJ2-5; possible D gene TRBD1, 6 bases. Trimming cost V 2 bases and J 5 bases, with 12 bases left between them. Germline-derived CDR1 and CDR2 are SNHLY and FYNNEI. The length of the CDR3 is 14 residues.

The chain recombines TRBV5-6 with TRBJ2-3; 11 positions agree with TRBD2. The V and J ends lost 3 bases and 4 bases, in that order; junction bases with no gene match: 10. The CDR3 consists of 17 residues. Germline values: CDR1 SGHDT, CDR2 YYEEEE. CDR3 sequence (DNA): TGTGCCAGCAGCTACCCACTAGCGGGAGTCGGCGCAGATACGCAGTATTTT. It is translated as CASSYPLAGVGADTQYF.

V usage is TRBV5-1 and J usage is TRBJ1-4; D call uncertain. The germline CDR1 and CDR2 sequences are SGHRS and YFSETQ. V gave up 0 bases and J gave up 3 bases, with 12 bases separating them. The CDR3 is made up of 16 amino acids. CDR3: CASSLAGGAANEKLFF. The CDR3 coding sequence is TGCGCCAGCAGCTTGGCGGGTGGTGCGGCTAATGAAAAACTGTTTTTT.

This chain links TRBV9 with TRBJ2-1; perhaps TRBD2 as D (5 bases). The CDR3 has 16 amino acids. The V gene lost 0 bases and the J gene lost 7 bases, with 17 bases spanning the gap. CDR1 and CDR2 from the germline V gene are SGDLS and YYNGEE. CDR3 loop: CASSVDSASRQNEQFF. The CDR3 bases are TGTGCCAGCAGCGTAGATTCGGCTAGCCGTCAAAATGAGCAGTTCTTC.

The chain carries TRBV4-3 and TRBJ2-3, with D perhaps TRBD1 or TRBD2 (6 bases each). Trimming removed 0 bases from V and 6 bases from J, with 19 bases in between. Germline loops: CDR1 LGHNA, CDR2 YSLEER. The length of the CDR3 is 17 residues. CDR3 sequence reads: CASSQDHIRGQMDTQYF. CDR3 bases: TGCGCCAGCAGCCAAGATCACATCCGGGGGCAAATGGATACGCAGTATTTT.

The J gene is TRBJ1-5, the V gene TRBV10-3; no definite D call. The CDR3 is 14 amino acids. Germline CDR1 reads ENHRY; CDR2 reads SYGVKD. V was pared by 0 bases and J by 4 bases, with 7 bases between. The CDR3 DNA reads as TGTGCCATCAGTGAGTCGAGTGGGAATCAGCCCCAGCATTTT. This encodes CAISESSGNQPQHF.

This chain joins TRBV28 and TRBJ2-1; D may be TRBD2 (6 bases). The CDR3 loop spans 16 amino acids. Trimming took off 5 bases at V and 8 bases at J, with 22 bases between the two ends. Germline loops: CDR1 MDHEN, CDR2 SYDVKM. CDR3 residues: CASSLFRESLGDEQFF. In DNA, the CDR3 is TGTGCCAGCAGTCTATTCCGGGAGTCTTTGGGCGATGAGCAGTTCTTC.

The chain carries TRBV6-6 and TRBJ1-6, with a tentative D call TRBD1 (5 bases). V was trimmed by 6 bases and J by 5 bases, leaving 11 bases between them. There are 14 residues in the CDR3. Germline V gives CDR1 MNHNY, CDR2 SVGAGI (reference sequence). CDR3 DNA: TGTGCCAGCAGCCTGCGGGGCGATAATTCACCCCTCCACTTT. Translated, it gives CASSLRGDNSPLHF.

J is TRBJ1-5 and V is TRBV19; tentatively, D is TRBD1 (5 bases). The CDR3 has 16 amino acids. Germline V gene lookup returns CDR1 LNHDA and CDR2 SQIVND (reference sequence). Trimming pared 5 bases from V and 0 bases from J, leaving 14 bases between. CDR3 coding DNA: TGTGCCAGTAGTGCCTACGGGACTTATAGCAATCAGCCCCAGCATTTT. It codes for CASSAYGTYSNQPQHF.

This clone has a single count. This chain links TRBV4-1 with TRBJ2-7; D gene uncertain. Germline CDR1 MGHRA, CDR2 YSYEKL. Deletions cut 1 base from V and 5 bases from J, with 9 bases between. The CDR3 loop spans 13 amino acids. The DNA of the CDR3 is TGCGCCAGCAGCCAAGTGGTGCGCGACGAGCAGTACTTC. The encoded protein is CASSQVVRDEQYF.

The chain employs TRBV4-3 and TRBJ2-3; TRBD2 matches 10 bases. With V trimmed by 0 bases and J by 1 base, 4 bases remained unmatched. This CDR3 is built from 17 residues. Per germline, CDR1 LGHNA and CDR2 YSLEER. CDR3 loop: CASSQDESGGGTDTQYF. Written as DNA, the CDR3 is TGCGCCAGCAGCCAAGATGAGAGCGGGGGGGGCACAGATACGCAGTATTTT.

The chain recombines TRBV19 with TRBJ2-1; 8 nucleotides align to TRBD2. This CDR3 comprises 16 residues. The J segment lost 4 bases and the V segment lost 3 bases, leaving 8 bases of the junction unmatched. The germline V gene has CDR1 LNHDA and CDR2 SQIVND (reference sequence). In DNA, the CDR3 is TGTGCCAGTAGTATGGACGTAGCGGGATTGTACAATGAGCAGTTCTTC. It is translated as CASSMDVAGLYNEQFF.

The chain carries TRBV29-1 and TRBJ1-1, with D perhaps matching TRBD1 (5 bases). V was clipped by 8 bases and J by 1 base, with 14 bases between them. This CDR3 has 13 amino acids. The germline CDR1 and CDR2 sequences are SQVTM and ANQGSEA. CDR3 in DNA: TGCAGCACTGAGGGGCAAACGAACACTGAAGCTTTCTTT. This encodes CSTEGQTNTEAFF.

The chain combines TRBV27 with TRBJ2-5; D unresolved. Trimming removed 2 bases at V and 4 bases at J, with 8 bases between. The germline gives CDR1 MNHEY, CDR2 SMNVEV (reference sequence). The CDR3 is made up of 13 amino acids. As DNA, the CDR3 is TGTGCCAGCAGTTTAGTGGCCGGAGAGACCCAGTACTTC. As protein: CASSLVAGETQYF.

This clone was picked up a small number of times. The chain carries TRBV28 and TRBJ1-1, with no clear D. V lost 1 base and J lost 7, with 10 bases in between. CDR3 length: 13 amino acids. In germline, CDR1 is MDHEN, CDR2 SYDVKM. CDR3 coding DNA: TGTGCCAGCAGTTTATCGCAACAGAGTGAAGCTTTCTTT. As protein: CASSLSQQSEAFF.

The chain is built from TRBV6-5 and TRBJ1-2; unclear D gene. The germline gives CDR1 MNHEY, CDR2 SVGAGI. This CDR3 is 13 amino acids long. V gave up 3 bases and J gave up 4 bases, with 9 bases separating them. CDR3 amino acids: CASSYRAGYGYTF. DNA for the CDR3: TGTGCCAGCAGTTATCGGGCAGGCTATGGCTACACCTTC.

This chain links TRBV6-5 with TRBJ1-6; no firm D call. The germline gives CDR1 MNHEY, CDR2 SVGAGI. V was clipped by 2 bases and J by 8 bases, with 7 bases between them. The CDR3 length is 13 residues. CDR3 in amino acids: CASSYGEDSPLHF. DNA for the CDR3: TGTGCCAGCAGTTACGGTGAAGATTCACCCCTCCACTTT.